This T cell receptor beta chain appears in the sequencing data of a study of blood T cell repertoires in COVID-19. The table came from immunoSEQ multiplex PCR; TCRdb's copy has only in-frame clones and leaves some out. The profile shows over 300,000 clones, 65% to 85% of them singletons. The V end lost 5 bases, the J end lost 3 bases, and 13 bases lay between the germline ends. The CDR3 is made up of 14 amino acids. Germline V lookup: CDR1 SGHTA, CDR2 FQGNSA. The TCR sequence derives from a woman aged 50 to 60 with acute or convalescent COVID-19. The chain carries TRBV7-2 and TRBJ1-2; D perhaps matches TRBD1 (5 bases). Sequencing used peripheral blood. The CDR3 region is CASSDGGGDYGYTF. CDR3 nucleotide sequence: TGTGCCAGCAGCGATGGGGGGGGTGACTATGGCTACACCTTC. Combining the CDR3 with reference TRBV7-2 and TRBJ1-2 gives the whole variable domain GAGVSQSPSNKVTEKGKDVELRCDPISGHTALYWYRQSLGQGLEFLIYFQGNSAPDKSGLPSDRFSAERTGGSVSTLTIQRTQQEDSAVYLCASSDGGGDYGYTFGSGTRLTVV.